This is a list of T cell receptor beta chains from one sample in a study of shared clonotypes between healthy human individuals. Method: immunoSEQ multiplex PCR; TCRdb's copy keeps in-frame clones and lacks some. This sample has about 2.1 million clones, with 93% found just once. What was sequenced was naive CD8+ T cells from PBMCs. The receptors originated from a man in his late teens or twenties in good health. Some clones in this sample may be carry-over from other donors' samples. Each CDR3 is given with its conserved first and last residue. The D gene is left open where the match is weak. Rows may omit the clone size; those that give it use once, few, many or a size class.

abundance	d_gene	v_gene	j_gene	CDR3nt	CDR3aa
once	TRBD1	TRBV5-1	TRBJ2-7	TGCGCCAGCAGCTCGCCGGGACAGGGTCTACCCTACGAGCAGTACTTC	CASSSPGQGLPYEQYF
NA	TRBD2	TRBV27	TRBJ2-7	TGTGCCAGCAGTTTATTAGGGACTAGCGGGGCATCCCACGAGCAGTACTTC	CASSLLGTSGASHEQYF
NA	NA	TRBV7-9	TRBJ2-3	TGTGCCAGCAGCCCTGGTCCGGGGTACCCAGATACGCAGTATTTT	CASSPGPGYPDTQYF
once	NA	TRBV2	TRBJ2-7	TGTGCCAGCAGGGGGACTCCCGCCGAGCAGTACTTC	CASRGTPAEQYF
once	TRBD1	TRBV4-1	TRBJ1-1	TGCGCCAGCAGCCGGGACAGGAGGAACACTGAAGCTTTCTTT	CASSRDRRNTEAFF
NA	NA	TRBV28	TRBJ2-7	TGTGCCAGCAGTAGTTTTGGGGACTCAGACTACGAGCAGTACTTC	CASSSFGDSDYEQYF
NA	NA	TRBV9	TRBJ2-7	TGTGCCAGCAGCGTAGAGGGAGGCGAGCAGTACTTC	CASSVEGGEQYF
NA	NA	TRBV7-9	TRBJ1-1	TGTGCCAGCAGGGGCCTCGGTGACACTGAAGCTTTCTTT	CASRGLGDTEAFF
NA	TRBD2	TRBV2	TRBJ2-7	TGTGCCAGCTCCGCCTCTGGGCGGGAGGTTGACTACGAGCAGTACTTC	CASSASGREVDYEQYF
NA	NA	TRBV27	TRBJ1-4	TGTGCCAGCAGTTGGCGCGAAGGTCCGGCAGCTAATGAAAAACTGTTTTTT	CASSWREGPAANEKLFF
NA	TRBD1	TRBV7-9	TRBJ2-5	TGTGCCAGCAGCCCTAAGACAGGGGGCAGAGAGACCCAGTACTTC	CASSPKTGGRETQYF
few	NA	TRBV7-9	TRBJ1-1	TGTGCCAGCAGCCCTCCTACATCCAGGGTAACTGAAGCTTTCTTT	CASSPPTSRVTEAFF
NA	NA	TRBV28	TRBJ2-5	TGTGCCAGCAGCTCCGCCGGGGGACACCGCAAAGAGACCCAGTACTTC	CASSSAGGHRKETQYF
NA	NA	TRBV27	TRBJ2-7	TGTGCCAGCAGTTCAAAGGGGATCGAGCAGTACTTC	CASSSKGIEQYF
NA	NA	TRBV19	TRBJ2-3	TGTGCCAGTGGGGAGAGGGGCACAGATACGCAGTATTTT	CASGERGTDTQYF
NA	NA	TRBV6-5	TRBJ1-1	TGTGCCAGCAGTTATTTGTTTTGGGGCGTGGATGAAGCTTTCTTT	CASSYLFWGVDEAFF
NA	NA	TRBV19	TRBJ1-1	TGTGCCAGTAGGTTAAGGGGATTGAACACTGAAGCTTTCTTT	CASRLRGLNTEAFF
NA	NA	TRBV5-5	TRBJ1-2	TGTGCCAGCAGCTTGGCGGTTACCCCAGGAGGATATGGCTACACCTTC	CASSLAVTPGGYGYTF
NA	NA	TRBV6-5	TRBJ2-7	TGTGCCAGCAGCCCCTCCATAAGGATCTCGTACGAGCAGTACTTC	CASSPSIRISYEQYF
NA	NA	TRBV5-6	TRBJ1-1	TGTGCCAGCAGCTTAGAGACTATGAACACTGAAGCTTTCTTT	CASSLETMNTEAFF
NA	NA	TRBV9	TRBJ1-5	TGTGCCAGCAGCGTAGCGGCAGGGAGCAATCAGCCCCAGCATTTT	CASSVAAGSNQPQHF
NA	NA	TRBV13	TRBJ2-7	TGTGCCAGCAGCTCCATGACTAGGGAGCAGTACTTC	CASSSMTREQYF
NA	NA	TRBV2	TRBJ2-7	TGTGCCAGTGGGGGGCACTACGAGCAGTACTTC	CASGGHYEQYF
NA	NA	TRBV6-1	TRBJ2-7	TGTGCCAGCAGTGAAGCGATGGGGGTCTACGAGCAGTACTTC	CASSEAMGVYEQYF
once	NA	TRBV28	TRBJ1-1	TGTGCCAGCAGTCCCTGGGGGGGGATGAACACTGAAGCTTTCTTT	CASSPWGGMNTEAFF
NA	NA	TRBV4-1	TRBJ2-3	TGCGCCAGCAGCCAAGATGGGGTGGGAACAGATACGCAGTATTTT	CASSQDGVGTDTQYF
NA	TRBD2	TRBV9	TRBJ2-3	TGTGCCAGCAGCGTGAGCGGGAGGAGAGGTACAGATACGCAGTATTTT	CASSVSGRRGTDTQYF
NA	NA	TRBV29-1	TRBJ2-1	TGCAGCGGGAGGGGGACAGCCAAGCACAATGAGCAGTTCTTC	CSGRGTAKHNEQFF
NA	TRBD2	TRBV7-6	TRBJ2-1	TGTGCCAGCAGCTTAGGTAGCGGGAGGACCTCCTACAATGAGCAGTTCTTC	CASSLGSGRTSYNEQFF
NA	TRBD1	TRBV5-1	TRBJ1-5	TGCGCCAGCAGCCCCGGCAGGGGGCCCGATCAGCCCCAGCATTTT	CASSPGRGPDQPQHF
NA	NA	TRBV11-2	TRBJ2-7	TGTGCCAGCAGCTTAGGTGGGCGGCCGGGTGAGCAGTACTTC	CASSLGGRPGEQYF
NA	TRBD2	TRBV4-3	TRBJ2-7	TGCGCCAGCAGCCTCGAGGCTAGCGGGGGTTCCTACGAGCAGTACTTC	CASSLEASGGSYEQYF
few	TRBD2	TRBV6-1	TRBJ2-2	TGTGCCAGCAGTGATAGCGGGAGGGCCACCGGGGAGCTGTTTTTT	CASSDSGRATGELFF
once	TRBD2	TRBV10-1	TRBJ2-1	TGCGCCAGCACCTCCGGACTAGCGGGAGGCGATGAGCAGTTCTTC	CASTSGLAGGDEQFF
NA	NA	TRBV6-6	TRBJ2-5	TGTGCCAGCAGAGCGGAACTACAAGAGACCCAGTACTTC	CASRAELQETQYF
NA	NA	TRBV28	TRBJ1-1	TGTGCCAGCAGTTTGTCGCAGGTCCCTGGGGGCACTGAAGCTTTCTTT	CASSLSQVPGGTEAFF
NA	TRBD1	TRBV27	TRBJ1-1	TGTGCCAGCAGTTCCATTTATGAGAGACAGGGGATTTACACTGAAGCTTTCTTT	CASSSIYERQGIYTEAFF
NA	TRBD2	TRBV7-9	TRBJ2-1	TGTGCCAGCAGTATGCTAGCGGCCTCCTACAATGAGCAGTTCTTC	CASSMLAASYNEQFF
once	TRBD1	TRBV27	TRBJ1-5	TGTGCCAGCAGCCTAACGACAGGGGAAATGAGTCAGCCCCAGCATTTT	CASSLTTGEMSQPQHF
NA	TRBD1	TRBV5-6	TRBJ1-2	TGTGCCAGCAGTCTGGACAGGCCGTTGGTCTATGGCTACACCTTC	CASSLDRPLVYGYTF
NA	NA	TRBV28	TRBJ2-7	TGTGCGACAGCTTTTAGGGCCGAGCAGTACTTC	CATAFRAEQYF
NA	NA	TRBV2	TRBJ1-2	TGTGCCAGCAGTGAGTCCAGGGTTAACTATGGCTACACCTTC	CASSESRVNYGYTF
NA	TRBD2	TRBV11-2	TRBJ2-3	TGTGCCAGCAGCCCGAATGCGGGACTAGCGGTCACAGATACGCAGTATTTT	CASSPNAGLAVTDTQYF
NA	TRBD1	TRBV25-1	TRBJ1-2	TGTGCCAGCGTAGAAGGGACAGGCGAAATCTATGGCTACACCTTC	CASVEGTGEIYGYTF
NA	NA	TRBV27	TRBJ2-3	TGTGCCAGCACCATTGCCGGGGCAGATACGCAGTATTTT	CASTIAGADTQYF
once	TRBD2	TRBV10-3	TRBJ2-1	TGTGCCATCAGCCGCTCCGGGAGGGATGAGCAGTTCTTC	CAISRSGRDEQFF
NA	NA	TRBV11-2	TRBJ2-7	TGTGCCAGCAGCCCCCCGAATTCCGGGATTAGCTACGAGCAGTACTTC	CASSPPNSGISYEQYF
NA	TRBD1	TRBV11-2	TRBJ2-7	TGTGCCAGCAGCTCGACAGGGGACCGCTACGAGCAGTACTTC	CASSSTGDRYEQYF
NA	TRBD1	TRBV18	TRBJ1-5	TGTGCCAGCTCACAAACCCCTAACAGGGGACCCTATAGCAATCAGCCCCAGCATTTT	CASSQTPNRGPYSNQPQHF
NA	TRBD1	TRBV11-2	TRBJ2-7	TGTGCCAGCAGCATCAGACAGGGCCGGGTCCGCTCCTACGAGCAGTACTTC	CASSIRQGRVRSYEQYF
once	NA	TRBV5-8	TRBJ2-7	TGTGCCAGCAGCTCTAGCTACGAGCAGTACTTC	CASSSSYEQYF
NA	NA	TRBV19	TRBJ1-1	TGTGCCAGTAGTCAACCGACCCATTTGAACACTGAAGCTTTCTTT	CASSQPTHLNTEAFF
NA	NA	TRBV5-6	TRBJ1-4	TGTGCCAGCAGCTTGGATCAAATTGGGGAAAAACTGTTTTTT	CASSLDQIGEKLFF
NA	TRBD2	TRBV7-9	TRBJ2-1	TGTGCCAGCAGCTTCGGGAGCGGGATGGATAATGAGCAGTTCTTC	CASSFGSGMDNEQFF
NA	NA	TRBV7-6	TRBJ2-3	TGTGCCAGCAGCTTAACGGGAGAGGTAGATACGCAGTATTTT	CASSLTGEVDTQYF
NA	NA	TRBV7-9	TRBJ2-3	TGTGCCAGCAGCTCAACCGGGACACAGGGAGATACGCAGTATTTT	CASSSTGTQGDTQYF
NA	TRBD1	TRBV2	TRBJ2-7	TGTGCCAGCAGTCGAACCCGACAGGGAACTTCCTACGAGCAGTACTTC	CASSRTRQGTSYEQYF
NA	TRBD1	TRBV7-9	TRBJ2-7	TGTGCCAGCAGCATCCGACAGGGGCACCACGAGCAGTACTTC	CASSIRQGHHEQYF
NA	NA	TRBV2	TRBJ1-5	TGTGCCAGCGGTTCGTGGGACAATCAGCCCCAGCATTTT	CASGSWDNQPQHF
NA	NA	TRBV9	TRBJ1-3	TGTGCCAGCGAAAAAGGGAACTCTGGAAACACCATATATTTT	CASEKGNSGNTIYF